These 8 T cell receptor beta chains came from one sample sequenced in a study of early T cells in non-severe SARS-CoV-2 infection. TCRdb independently ran MiXCR on the 5' RACE reads; one entry per CDR3 protein. The repertoire holds tens of thousands of distinct CDR3 sequences, with about 10% as singletons. The sequencing input was whole blood. These receptors originate from an adult who was a healthcare worker with PCR-confirmed SARS-CoV-2 infection or an uninfected control (not recorded which).

This clonotype was found many times. This rearrangement joins TRBV19 to TRBJ2-7; possibly TRBD2 for D (6 bases). Germline-derived CDR1 and CDR2 are LNHDA and SQIVND (reference sequence). The CDR3 runs 14 residues. V gave up 5 bases and J gave up 6 bases, with 17 bases separating them. This CDR3 is CASSAGTQDFEQYF. CDR3 nucleotides: TGTGCCAGTAGTGCCGGGACTCAGGACTTCGAGCAGTACTTC.

The sample holds a few counts of this clonotype. The chain employs TRBV19 and TRBJ1-6, with a possible D match to TRBD1 (6 bases). This CDR3 is built from 14 residues. Germline V lookup: CDR1 LNHDA, CDR2 SQIVND (reference sequence). Trimming took 5 bases from V and 7 from J, leaving 12 bases between them. The CDR3 DNA sequence: TGTGCCAGTAGTTGGACAGTGTCAAATTCACCCCTCCACTTT. Protein: CASSWTVSNSPLHF.

Many counts were recorded for this clonotype. The J gene is TRBJ1-1, the V gene TRBV18, with D maybe TRBD1 (6 bases). The CDR3 sequence is 15 residues long. CDR1 is KGHSH and CDR2 is LQKENI in the germline V gene. V lost 6 bases and J lost 2, with 16 bases in between. CDR3: CASSRGQKANTEAFF. DNA of the CDR3: TGTGCCAGCTCCCGAGGACAGAAAGCAAACACTGAAGCTTTCTTT.

This clonotype has at least ten counts. The J gene is TRBJ2-7, the V gene TRBV3-1; D not resolved. Trimming shortened V by 4 bases and J by 7 bases, and 14 bases separated the two germline ends. Per the germline V gene, CDR1 is LGHDT and CDR2 is YNNKEL (reference sequence). The CDR3 consists of 13 residues. The CDR3 here is CASSPSRRGEQYF. The CDR3 bases are TGTGCCAGCAGCCCTAGTAGGAGAGGAGAGCAGTACTTC.

A few counts support this clonotype. The V gene is TRBV12-3 or TRBV12-4, the J gene TRBJ1-2, with 10 bases identical to TRBD1. The CDR3 is made up of 12 amino acids. With 4 bases clipped from V and 13 bases from J, the junction kept 6 bases outside the gene matches. In DNA, the CDR3 is TGTGCCAGCAGTTCCGGGACAGGGGAATGCACCTTC. It yields the protein CASSSGTGECTF.

The CDR3: CASGRTVSMNTEAFF. CDR3 DNA: TGCGCCAGCGGTCGGACTGTAAGTATGAACACTGAAGCTTTCTTT. V is TRBV5-1 and J is TRBJ1-1; no definite D call. The germline V gene encodes CDR1 SGHRS and CDR2 YFSETQ. V lost 7 bases and J 0 bases, leaving 16 bases between the germline ends. This CDR3 has 15 residues.

This chain uses TRBV6-2 or TRBV6-3 with TRBJ2-5, with D unresolved. CDR1 is MNHEY and CDR2 is SVGEGT in the germline V gene. CDR3 length: 12 amino acids. With 2 bases removed from V and 5 bases from J, the gap between germline ends came to 6 bases. CDR3 sequence: CASSYLSETQYF. In DNA, the CDR3 is TGTGCCAGCAGTTACCTGTCGGAGACCCAGTACTTC.

This clonotype was counted at least ten times. CDR3 bases: TGTGCCAGCAGTTTAAACGGGGGAATGGATACGCAGTATTTT. Protein product: CASSLNGGMDTQYF. This chain uses TRBV12-3 or TRBV12-4 with TRBJ2-3; D is perhaps TRBD2 (6 bases). V lost 2 bases to trimming and J lost 6 bases, with 12 bases between them. There are 14 residues in the CDR3.